The 2 T cell receptor beta chains below come from one sample, sequenced in a study of beta chain features in type 1 diabetes. As every portion of the isolated RNA was reverse transcribed, the sequencing read expressed TCRB transcripts. Measured with immunoSEQ multiplex PCR; TCRdb has only the in-frame clones, and not every one. The sample lists roughly 100,000 clones; 28% were seen once. No antigen has been identified for these receptors. Study conclusions and caveats: TCRB CDR3s from Type 1 diabetes patients were moderately but significantly shorter in all four CD4+ subsets.

The specimen was central memory CD4+ T cells from blood. The origin of the receptors is a woman younger than 35 with type 1 diabetes.

The rearrangement links TRBV19 to TRBJ2-5, with D possibly TRBD1 on 5 matching bases. V was trimmed by 2 bases and J by 5 bases, leaving 15 bases between them. This CDR3 region has 15 residues. Germline V gives CDR1 LNHDA, CDR2 SQIVND (reference sequence). The CDR3 DNA follows: TGTGCCAGTAGTATACAAGGGGCTGGAAGGGAGACCCAGTACTTC. This codes for CASSIQGAGRETQYF.

Only a few counts were recorded for this clone. V and J are TRBV6-6 and TRBJ2-1; D might be TRBD1 (5 bases). This CDR3 spans 14 amino acids. Trimming stripped 6 bases from V and 4 bases from J, with 13 bases between. The germline V gene has CDR1 MNHNY and CDR2 SVGAGI (reference sequence). CDR3 amino acids: CASRDTLEYNEQFF. The CDR3 DNA reads TGTGCCAGCAGGGACACGTTGGAGTACAATGAGCAGTTCTTC.